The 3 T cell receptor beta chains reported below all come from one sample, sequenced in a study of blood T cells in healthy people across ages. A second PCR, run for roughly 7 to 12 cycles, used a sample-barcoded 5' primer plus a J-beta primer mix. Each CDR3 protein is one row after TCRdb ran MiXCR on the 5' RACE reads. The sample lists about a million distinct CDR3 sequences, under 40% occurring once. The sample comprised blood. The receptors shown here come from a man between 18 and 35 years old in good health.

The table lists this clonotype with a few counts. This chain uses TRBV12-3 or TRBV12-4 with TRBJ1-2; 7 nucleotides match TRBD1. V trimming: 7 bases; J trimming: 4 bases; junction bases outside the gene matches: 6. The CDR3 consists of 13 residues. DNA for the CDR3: TGTGCCAGCAATCGGGGACAGCTCTATGGCTACACCTTC. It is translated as CASNRGQLYGYTF.

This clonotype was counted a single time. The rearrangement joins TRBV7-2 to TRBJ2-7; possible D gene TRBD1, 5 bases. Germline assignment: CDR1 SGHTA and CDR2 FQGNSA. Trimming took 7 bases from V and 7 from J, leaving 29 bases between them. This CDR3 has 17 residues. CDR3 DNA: TGTGCCAGCACCCAACGATGGGGCGAGAGCTCCTACAATGAGCAGTACTTC. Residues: CASTQRWGESSYNEQYF.

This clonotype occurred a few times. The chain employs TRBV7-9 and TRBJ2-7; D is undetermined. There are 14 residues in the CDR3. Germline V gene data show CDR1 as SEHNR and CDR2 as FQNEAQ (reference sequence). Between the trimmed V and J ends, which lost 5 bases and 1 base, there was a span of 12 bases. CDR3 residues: CASSASTVSYEQYF. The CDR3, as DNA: TGTGCCAGCAGCGCTTCTACGGTGTCCTACGAGCAGTACTTC.